This TCR beta chain emerged from a study of blood T cell repertoires in COVID-19. Clones were sequenced by immunoSEQ multiplex PCR, and TCRdb holds only the in-frame ones, with some missing. The table includes 95,000 to 150,000 clones, around 86% detected once. The CDR3 loop spans 15 amino acids. The germline V gene has CDR1 SGHRS and CDR2 YFSETQ. The V and J ends lost 5 bases and 0 bases respectively, with 11 bases between them. The sequence was obtained from a human donor in a cohort sampled during active COVID-19. The sample comprised peripheral blood. The rearrangement joins TRBV5-1 to TRBJ2-2; weak D call: TRBD2 (5 bases). The CDR3 loop reads CASRLGSTNTGELFF. CDR3 in DNA: TGCGCCAGCAGACTTGGGAGTACGAACACCGGGGAGCTGTTTTTT.